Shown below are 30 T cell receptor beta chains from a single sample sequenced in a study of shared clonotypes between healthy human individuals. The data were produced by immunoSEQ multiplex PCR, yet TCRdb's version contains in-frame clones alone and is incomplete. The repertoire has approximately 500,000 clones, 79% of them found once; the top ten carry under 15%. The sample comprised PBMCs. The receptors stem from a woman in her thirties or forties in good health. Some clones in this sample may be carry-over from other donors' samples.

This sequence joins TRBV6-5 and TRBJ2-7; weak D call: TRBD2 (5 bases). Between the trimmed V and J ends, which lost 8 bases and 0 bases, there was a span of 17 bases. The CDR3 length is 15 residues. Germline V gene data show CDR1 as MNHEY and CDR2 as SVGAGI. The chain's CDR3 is CASGMSGPGSYEQYF. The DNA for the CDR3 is TGTGCCAGCGGGATGAGCGGCCCTGGCTCCTACGAGCAGTACTTC.

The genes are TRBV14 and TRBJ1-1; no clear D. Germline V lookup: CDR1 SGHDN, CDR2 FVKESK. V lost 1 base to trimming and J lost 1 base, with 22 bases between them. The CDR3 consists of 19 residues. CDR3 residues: CASSQGLTPYEAGNTEAFF. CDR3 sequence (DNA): TGTGCCAGCAGCCAAGGGTTGACACCTTACGAGGCGGGGAACACTGAAGCTTTCTTT. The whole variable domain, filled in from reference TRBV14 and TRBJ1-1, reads EAGVTQFPSHSVIEKGQTVTLRCDPISGHDNLYWYRRVMGKEIKFLLHFVKESKQDESGMPNNRFLAERTGGTYSTLKVQPAELEDSGVYFCASSQGLTPYEAGNTEAFFGQGTRLTVV.

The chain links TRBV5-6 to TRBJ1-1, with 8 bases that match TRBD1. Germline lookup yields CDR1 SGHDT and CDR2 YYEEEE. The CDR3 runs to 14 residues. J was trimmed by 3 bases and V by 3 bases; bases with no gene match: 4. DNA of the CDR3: TGTGCCAGCAGCTCAGGGGGCGGTGACACTGAAGCTTTCTTT. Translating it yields CASSSGGGDTEAFF.

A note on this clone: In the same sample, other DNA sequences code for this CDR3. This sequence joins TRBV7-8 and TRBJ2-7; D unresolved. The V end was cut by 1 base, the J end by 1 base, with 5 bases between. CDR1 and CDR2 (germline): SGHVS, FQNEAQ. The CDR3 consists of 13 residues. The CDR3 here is CASSLVSSYEQYF. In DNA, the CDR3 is TGTGCCAGCAGCTTAGTCAGTTCCTACGAGCAGTACTTC.

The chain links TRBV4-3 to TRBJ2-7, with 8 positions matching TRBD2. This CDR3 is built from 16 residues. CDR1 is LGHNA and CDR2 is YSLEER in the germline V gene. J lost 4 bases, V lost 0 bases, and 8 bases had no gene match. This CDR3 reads CASSQEGTSGAYEQYF. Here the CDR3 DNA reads TGCGCCAGCAGCCAAGAGGGAACTAGCGGTGCATACGAGCAGTACTTC.

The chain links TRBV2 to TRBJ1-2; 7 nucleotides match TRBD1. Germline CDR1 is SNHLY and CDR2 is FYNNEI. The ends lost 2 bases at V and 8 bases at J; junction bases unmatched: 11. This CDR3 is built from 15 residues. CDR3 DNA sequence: TGTGCCAGCAGTGAAAAGGGTCAGGGGGTAGAGGGCTACACCTTC. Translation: CASSEKGQGVEGYTF.

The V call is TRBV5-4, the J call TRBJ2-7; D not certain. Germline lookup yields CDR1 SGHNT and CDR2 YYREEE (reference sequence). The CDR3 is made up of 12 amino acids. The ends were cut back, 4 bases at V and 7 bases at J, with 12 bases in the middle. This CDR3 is CASSALLEEQYF. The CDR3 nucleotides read TGTGCCAGCAGCGCGCTTCTGGAGGAGCAGTACTTC.

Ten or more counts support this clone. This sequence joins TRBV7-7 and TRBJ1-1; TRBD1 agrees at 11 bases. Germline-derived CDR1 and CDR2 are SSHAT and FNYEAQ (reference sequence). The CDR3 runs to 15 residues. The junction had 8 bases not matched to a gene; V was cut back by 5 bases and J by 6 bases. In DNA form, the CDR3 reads TGTGCCAGCAGCCGAATCGGACAGGGGGCCTCTGAAGCTTTCTTT. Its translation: CASSRIGQGASEAFF.

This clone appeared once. The CDR3 DNA reads TGCGCCAGCAGTCAGGGCGGGGTCCCCTATGGCTACACCTTC. This translates into CASSQGGVPYGYTF. This chain connects TRBV23-1 to TRBJ1-2, with no clear D. TRBV23-1 is annotated as an ORF whose role is uncertain. V lost 3 bases and J lost 4, with 12 bases in between. The CDR3 loop spans 14 amino acids.

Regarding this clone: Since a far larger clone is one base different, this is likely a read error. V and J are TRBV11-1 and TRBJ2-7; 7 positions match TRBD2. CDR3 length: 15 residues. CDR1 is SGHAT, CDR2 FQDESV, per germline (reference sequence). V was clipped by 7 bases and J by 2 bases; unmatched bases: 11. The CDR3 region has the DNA TGTGCCAGCACTGCGATGGGAGGGCCCACCTACGAGCAGTACTTC. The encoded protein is CASTAMGGPTYEQYF.

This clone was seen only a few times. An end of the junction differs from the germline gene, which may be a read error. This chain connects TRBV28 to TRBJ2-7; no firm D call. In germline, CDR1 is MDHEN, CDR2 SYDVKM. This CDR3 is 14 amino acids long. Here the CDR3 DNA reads TGTGCCAGCAGTCCCATTATGTACGGCTGGCCCGTCTCCTTC. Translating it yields CASSPIMYGWPVSF.

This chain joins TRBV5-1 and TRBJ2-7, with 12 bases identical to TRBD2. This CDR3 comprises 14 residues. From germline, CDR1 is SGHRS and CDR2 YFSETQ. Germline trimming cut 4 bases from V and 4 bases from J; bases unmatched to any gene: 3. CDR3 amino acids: CASSPTSGRYEQYF. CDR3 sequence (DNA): TGCGCCAGCAGCCCGACTAGCGGGAGATACGAGCAGTACTTC.

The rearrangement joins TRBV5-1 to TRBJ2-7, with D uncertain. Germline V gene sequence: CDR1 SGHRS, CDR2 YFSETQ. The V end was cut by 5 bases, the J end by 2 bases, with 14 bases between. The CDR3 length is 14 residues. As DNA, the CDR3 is TGCGCCAGCAGGGCCGGCGGAGTTACCTACGAGCAGTACTTC. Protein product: CASRAGGVTYEQYF.

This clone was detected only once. CDR3 residues: CSVDTQWRPHNEQFF. DNA of the CDR3: TGCAGCGTTGACACCCAATGGCGGCCCCACAATGAGCAGTTCTTC. The chain recombines TRBV29-1 with TRBJ2-1; D is unresolved. In germline, CDR1 is SQVTM, CDR2 ANQGSEA. Deletions cut 3 bases from V and 5 bases from J, with 17 bases between. The CDR3 loop spans 15 amino acids.

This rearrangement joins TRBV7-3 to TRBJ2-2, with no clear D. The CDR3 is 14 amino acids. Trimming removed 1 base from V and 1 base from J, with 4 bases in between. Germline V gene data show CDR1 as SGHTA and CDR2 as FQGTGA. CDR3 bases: TGTGCCAGCAGCTTAAATGGGAACACCGGGGAGCTGTTTTTT. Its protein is CASSLNGNTGELFF.

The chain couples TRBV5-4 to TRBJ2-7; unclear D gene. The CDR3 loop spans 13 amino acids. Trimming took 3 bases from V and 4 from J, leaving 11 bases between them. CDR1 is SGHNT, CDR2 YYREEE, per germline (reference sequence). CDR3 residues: CASSSRGRYEQYF. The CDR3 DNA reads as TGTGCCAGCAGCTCCCGTGGAAGGTACGAGCAGTACTTC.

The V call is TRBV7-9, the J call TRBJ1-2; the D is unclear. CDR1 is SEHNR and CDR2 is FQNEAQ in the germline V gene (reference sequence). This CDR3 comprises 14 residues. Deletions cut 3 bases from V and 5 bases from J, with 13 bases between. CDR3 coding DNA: TGTGCCAGCAGCTTCGGAGGGTTGGATTATGGCTACACCTTC. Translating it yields CASSFGGLDYGYTF.

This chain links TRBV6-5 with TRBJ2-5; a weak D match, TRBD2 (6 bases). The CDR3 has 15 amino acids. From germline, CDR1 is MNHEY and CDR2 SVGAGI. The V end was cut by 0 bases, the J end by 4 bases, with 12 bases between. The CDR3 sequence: CASSYSPLEGETQYF. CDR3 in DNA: TGTGCCAGCAGTTACTCCCCACTGGAGGGAGAGACCCAGTACTTC.

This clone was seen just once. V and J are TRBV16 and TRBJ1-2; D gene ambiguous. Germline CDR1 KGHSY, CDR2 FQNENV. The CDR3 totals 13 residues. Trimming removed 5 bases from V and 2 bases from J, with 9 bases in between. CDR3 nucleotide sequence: TGTGCCAGCAGCGAGGGAGCAAACTATGGCTACACCTTC. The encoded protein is CASSEGANYGYTF. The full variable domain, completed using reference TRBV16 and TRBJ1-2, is GEEVAQTPKHLVRGEGQKAKLYCAPIKGHSYVFWYQQVLKNEFKFLISFQNENVFDETGMPKERFSAKCLPNSPCSLEIQATKLEDSAVYFCASSEGANYGYTFGSGTRLTVV.

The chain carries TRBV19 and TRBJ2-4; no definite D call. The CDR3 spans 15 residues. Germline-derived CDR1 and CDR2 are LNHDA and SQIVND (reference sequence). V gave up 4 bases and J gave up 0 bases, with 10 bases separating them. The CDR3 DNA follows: TGTGCCAGTAGTAACCCCCTTCTAGCCAAAAACATTCAGTACTTC. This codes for CASSNPLLAKNIQYF.

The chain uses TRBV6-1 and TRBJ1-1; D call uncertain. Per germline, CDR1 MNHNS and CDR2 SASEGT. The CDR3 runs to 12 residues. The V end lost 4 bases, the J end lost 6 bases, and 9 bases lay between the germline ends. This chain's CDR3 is CASSVVRAEAFF. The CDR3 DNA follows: TGTGCCAGCAGTGTGGTAAGAGCTGAAGCTTTCTTT.

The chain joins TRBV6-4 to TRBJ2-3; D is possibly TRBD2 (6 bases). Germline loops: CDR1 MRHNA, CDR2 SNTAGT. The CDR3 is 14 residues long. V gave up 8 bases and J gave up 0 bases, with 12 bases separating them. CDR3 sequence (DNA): TGTGCCAGCGAGGGGAGGAACAGCACAGATACGCAGTATTTT. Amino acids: CASEGRNSTDTQYF.

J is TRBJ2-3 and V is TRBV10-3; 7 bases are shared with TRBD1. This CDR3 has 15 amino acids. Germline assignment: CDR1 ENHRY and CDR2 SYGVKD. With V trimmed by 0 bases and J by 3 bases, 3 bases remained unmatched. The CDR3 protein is CAISESWDRTDTQYF. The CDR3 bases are TGTGCCATCAGTGAGTCGTGGGACAGAACAGATACGCAGTATTTT.

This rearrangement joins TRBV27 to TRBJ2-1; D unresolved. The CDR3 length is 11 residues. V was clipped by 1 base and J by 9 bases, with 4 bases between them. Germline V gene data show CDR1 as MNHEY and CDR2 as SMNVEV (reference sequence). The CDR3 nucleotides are TGTGCCAGCAGTTTATATCTTGAGCAGTTCTTC. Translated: CASSLYLEQFF.

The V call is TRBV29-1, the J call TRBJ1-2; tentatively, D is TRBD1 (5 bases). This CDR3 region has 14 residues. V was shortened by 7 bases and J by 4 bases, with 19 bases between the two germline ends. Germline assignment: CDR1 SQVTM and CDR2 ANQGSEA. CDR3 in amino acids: CSAETQGAGYGYTF. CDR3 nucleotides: TGCAGCGCCGAAACCCAGGGCGCGGGCTATGGCTACACCTTC.

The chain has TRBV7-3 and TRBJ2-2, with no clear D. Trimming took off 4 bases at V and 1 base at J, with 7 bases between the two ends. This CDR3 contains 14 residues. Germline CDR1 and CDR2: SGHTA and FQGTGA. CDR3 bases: TGTGCCAGCAGCTCCACCCGGAACACCGGGGAGCTGTTTTTT. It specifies CASSSTRNTGELFF.

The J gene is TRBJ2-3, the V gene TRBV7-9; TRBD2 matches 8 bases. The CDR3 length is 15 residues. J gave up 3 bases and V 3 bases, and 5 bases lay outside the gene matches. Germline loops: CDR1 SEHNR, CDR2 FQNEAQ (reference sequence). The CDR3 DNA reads TGTGCCAGCAGCTTTAGCGGGGAGGTTACAGATACGCAGTATTTT. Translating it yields CASSFSGEVTDTQYF.

The chain's CDR3 is CAWSLSGANVLTF. As DNA, the CDR3 is TGTGCCTGGAGTCTCTCTGGGGCCAACGTCCTGACTTTC. V is TRBV30 and J is TRBJ2-6; D is unresolved. CDR1 and CDR2 from the germline V gene are GTSNPN and SVGIG (reference sequence). Trimming shortened V by 2 bases and J by 0 bases, and 2 bases separated the two germline ends. The CDR3 totals 13 residues.

CDR3 in amino acids: CASSFPGTRANEQFF. The DNA for the CDR3 is TGTGCCAGCAGCTTCCCCGGGACTAGAGCCAATGAGCAGTTCTTC. The chain combines TRBV7-2 with TRBJ2-1, with 8 bases that match TRBD2. J gave up 6 bases and V 3 bases, and 7 bases lay outside the gene matches. The CDR3 has 15 residues. Germline V gene data show CDR1 as SGHTA and CDR2 as FQGNSA.

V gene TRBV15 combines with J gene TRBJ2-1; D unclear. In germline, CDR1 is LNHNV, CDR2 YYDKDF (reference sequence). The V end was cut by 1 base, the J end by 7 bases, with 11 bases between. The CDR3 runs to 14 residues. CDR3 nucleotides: TGTGCCACCAGCAGAGGTGTGTTGGGAAATGAGCAGTTCTTC. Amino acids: CATSRGVLGNEQFF.